Shown below are 14 T cell receptor beta chains from a single sample sequenced in a study of shared clonotypes between healthy human individuals. TCRdb's copy holds only in-frame clones and misses some; the assay was immunoSEQ multiplex PCR. The profile covers fewer than 500,000 clones, with about three quarters appearing a single time and about an eighth taken by the ten largest. The sample taken for sequencing was PBMCs. The receptor source for this set is a woman between 40 and 55 years old in good health. Some clones in this sample may be carry-over from other donors' samples.

The gene calls are TRBV29-1 and TRBJ1-1; tentatively, D is TRBD1 (5 bases). The CDR3 is made up of 11 amino acids. Germline V gives CDR1 SQVTM, CDR2 ANQGSEA. V was pared by 7 bases and J by 5 bases, with 11 bases between. The CDR3 region is CSAHGGTEAFF. The CDR3 nucleotides are TGCAGCGCTCATGGGGGAACTGAAGCTTTCTTT.

This chain joins TRBV7-8 and TRBJ1-1; TRBD1 is a possible D gene (6 bases). This CDR3 is 17 amino acids long. CDR1 and CDR2 from the germline V gene are SGHVS and FQNEAQ. V lost 6 bases to trimming and J lost 3 bases, with 23 bases between them. CDR3 in amino acids: CASRGLSRLGGDTEAFF. CDR3 in DNA: TGTGCCAGCAGGGGCCTCTCCCGGTTAGGGGGAGACACTGAAGCTTTCTTT.

The V gene is TRBV11-3, the J gene TRBJ1-1; weak D call: TRBD1 (6 bases). This CDR3 is 13 amino acids long. The V end lost 5 bases, the J end lost 4 bases, and 11 bases lay between the germline ends. Per germline, CDR1 SGHNT and CDR2 YENEEA. CDR3 sequence reads: CASSVRQATEAFF. CDR3 sequence (DNA): TGTGCCAGCAGCGTTAGACAGGCCACTGAAGCTTTCTTT.

This clone was seen repeatedly, ten times or more. The chain combines TRBV6-6 with TRBJ2-3; D not certain. The CDR3 covers 13 residues. Germline V lookup: CDR1 MNHNY, CDR2 SVGAGI (reference sequence). V was trimmed by 2 bases and J by 5 bases, leaving 8 bases between them. The DNA for the CDR3 is TGTGCCAGCAGTTACACCCACCGAGATACGCAGTATTTT. Translation gives CASSYTHRDTQYF.

The J gene is TRBJ1-5, the V gene TRBV30, with unresolved D. Trimming shortened V by 0 bases and J by 4 bases, and 13 bases separated the two germline ends. The CDR3 length is 15 residues. Germline CDR1 and CDR2: GTSNPN and SVGIG (reference sequence). The CDR3 DNA follows: TGTGCCTGGAGTGTACGTCGGGAGGCGAATCAGCCCCAGCATTTT. This gives the protein CAWSVRREANQPQHF.

The V and J genes are TRBV5-1 and TRBJ1-1; 9 bases agree with TRBD1. Trimming removed 4 bases from V and 6 bases from J; junction bases left unmatched: 7. Germline-derived CDR1 and CDR2 are SGHRS and YFSETQ. The CDR3 totals 14 residues. The CDR3 DNA is TGCGCCAGCAGCGAACAGGGGGCAAGCGCTGAAGCTTTCTTT. Translating it yields CASSEQGASAEAFF.

The chain combines TRBV6-5 with TRBJ2-7, with a tentative D call TRBD2 (5 bases). V lost 6 bases, J lost 2 bases, and 11 bases lay in between. CDR3 size: 13 residues. Germline loops: CDR1 MNHEY, CDR2 SVGAGI. The CDR3 DNA follows: TGTGCCAGCAGCTACCGGGATACCTACGAGCAGTACTTC. Translating it yields CASSYRDTYEQYF.

V gene TRBV30 combines with J gene TRBJ2-7, with D possibly TRBD2 on 6 matching bases. This CDR3 contains 12 residues. Germline V gene data show CDR1 as GTSNPN and CDR2 as SVGIG (reference sequence). V was trimmed by 0 bases and J by 6 bases, leaving 9 bases between them. CDR3 sequence reads: CAWSVRRGEQYF. CDR3 coding DNA: TGTGCCTGGAGTGTAAGGCGGGGCGAGCAGTACTTC.

CDR3 coding DNA: TGTGCCAGCAGCCAGGGGACAGATCAGTTGTACGGCTACACCTTC. Its translation is CASSQGTDQLYGYTF. The chain combines TRBV4-2 with TRBJ1-2, with 7 bases identical to TRBD1. Trimming at V came to 3 bases and at J to 8 bases, leaving 12 bases not matched to a gene. Germline V gene lookup returns CDR1 LGHNA and CDR2 YNFKEQ. The CDR3 loop spans 15 amino acids.

This clone has only one observation. The V call is TRBV5-5, the J call TRBJ1-1; D unclear. Germline-derived CDR1 and CDR2 are SGHKS and YYEKEE (reference sequence). Trimming took 3 bases from V and 0 from J, leaving 12 bases between them. This CDR3 spans 15 amino acids. The CDR3 region is CASSSPTGMNTEAFF. CDR3 sequence (DNA): TGTGCCAGCAGCTCCCCGACGGGGATGAACACTGAAGCTTTCTTT.

This clone occurred once. The chain employs TRBV28 and TRBJ2-7; TRBD1 is a possible D gene (6 bases). Germline V gene data show CDR1 as MDHEN and CDR2 as SYDVKM. The CDR3 extends over 13 amino acids. V lost 5 bases and J 4 bases, leaving 12 bases between the germline ends. CDR3 sequence (DNA): TGTGCCAGCAGTAAGGGACATATGTACGAGCAGTACTTC. It translates to CASSKGHMYEQYF.

The chain is built from TRBV28 and TRBJ2-1, with 8 bases fitting TRBD2. There are 13 residues in the CDR3. Trimming at V came to 6 bases and at J to 4 bases, leaving 2 bases not matched to a gene. Germline-derived CDR1 and CDR2 are MDHEN and SYDVKM. The CDR3 reads CASRLAAYNEQFF. CDR3 DNA sequence: TGTGCCAGCAGACTAGCGGCGTACAATGAGCAGTTCTTC.

The V gene is TRBV4-1, the J gene TRBJ2-3; D not resolved. Trimming took off 4 bases at V and 4 bases at J, with 15 bases between the two ends. Per germline, CDR1 MGHRA and CDR2 YSYEKL. This CDR3 is 15 amino acids long. The CDR3 DNA reads as TGCGCCAGCAGCCGGTCAGGAACCAGCCCAGATACGCAGTATTTT. Translating it yields CASSRSGTSPDTQYF.

The chain carries TRBV9 and TRBJ2-1; TRBD2 agrees at 8 bases. CDR1 and CDR2 (germline): SGDLS, YYNGEE. Trimming at V came to 3 bases and at J to 3 bases, leaving 8 bases not matched to a gene. The CDR3 covers 16 residues. CDR3 DNA: TGTGCCAGCAGCGGCCCAGCGGGAGTCGTCTACAATGAGCAGTTCTTC. Translating gives CASSGPAGVVYNEQFF.